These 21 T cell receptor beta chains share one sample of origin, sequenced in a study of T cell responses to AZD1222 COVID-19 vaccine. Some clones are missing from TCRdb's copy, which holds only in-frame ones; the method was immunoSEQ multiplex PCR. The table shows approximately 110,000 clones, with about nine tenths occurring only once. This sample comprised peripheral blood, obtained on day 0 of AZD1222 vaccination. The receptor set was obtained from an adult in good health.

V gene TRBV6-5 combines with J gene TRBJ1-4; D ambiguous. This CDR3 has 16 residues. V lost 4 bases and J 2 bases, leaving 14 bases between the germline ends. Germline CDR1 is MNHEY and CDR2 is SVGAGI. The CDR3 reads CASSSGFGRTNEKLFF. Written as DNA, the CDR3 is TGTGCCAGCAGTTCCGGTTTCGGAAGGACTAATGAAAAACTGTTTTTT.

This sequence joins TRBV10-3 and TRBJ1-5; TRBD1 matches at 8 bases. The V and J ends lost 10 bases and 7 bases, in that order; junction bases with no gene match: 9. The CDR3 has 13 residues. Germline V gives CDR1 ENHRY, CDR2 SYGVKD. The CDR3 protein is CATDPGGGQPQHF. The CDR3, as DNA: TGTGCCACTGACCCAGGGGGCGGGCAGCCCCAGCATTTT.

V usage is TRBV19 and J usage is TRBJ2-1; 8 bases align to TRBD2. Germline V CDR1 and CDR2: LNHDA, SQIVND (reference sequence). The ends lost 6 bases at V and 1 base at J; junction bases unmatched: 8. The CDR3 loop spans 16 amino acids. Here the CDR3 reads CASRKGSSGSYNEQFF. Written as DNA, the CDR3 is TGTGCCAGTAGAAAAGGTTCTAGCGGGTCCTACAATGAGCAGTTCTTC.

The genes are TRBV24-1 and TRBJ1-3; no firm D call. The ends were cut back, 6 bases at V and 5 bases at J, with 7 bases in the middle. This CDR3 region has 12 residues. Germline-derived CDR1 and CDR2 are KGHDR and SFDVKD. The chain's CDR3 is CATSPLRNTIYF. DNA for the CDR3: TGTGCCACCAGTCCACTTAGAAACACCATATATTTT.

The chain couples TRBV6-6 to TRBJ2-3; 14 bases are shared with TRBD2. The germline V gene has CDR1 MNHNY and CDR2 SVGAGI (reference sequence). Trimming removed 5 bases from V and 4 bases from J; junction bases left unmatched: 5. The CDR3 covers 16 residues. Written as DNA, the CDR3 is TGTGCCAGCAGTCGGGGGACTAGCGGGGGTGCAGATACGCAGTATTTT. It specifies CASSRGTSGGADTQYF.

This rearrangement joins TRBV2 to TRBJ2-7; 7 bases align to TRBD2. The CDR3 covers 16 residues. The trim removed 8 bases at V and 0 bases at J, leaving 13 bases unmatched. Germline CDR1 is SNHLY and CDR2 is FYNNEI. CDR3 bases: TGTGCCAGCGGCCTGAAGGTGGGGGGGACCTCCTACGAGCAGTACTTC. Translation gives CASGLKVGGTSYEQYF.

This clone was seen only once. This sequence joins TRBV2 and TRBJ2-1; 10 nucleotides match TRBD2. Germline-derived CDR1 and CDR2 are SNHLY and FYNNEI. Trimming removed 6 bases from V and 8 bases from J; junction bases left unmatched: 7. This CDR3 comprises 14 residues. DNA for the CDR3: TGTGCCAGCAGACTAGCGGGGCTCATCGATGAGCAGTTCTTC. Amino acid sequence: CASRLAGLIDEQFF.

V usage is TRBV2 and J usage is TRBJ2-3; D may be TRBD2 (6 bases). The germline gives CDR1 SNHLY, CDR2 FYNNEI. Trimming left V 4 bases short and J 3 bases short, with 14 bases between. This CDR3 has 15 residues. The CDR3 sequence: CASSVGRGGTDTQYF. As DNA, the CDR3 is TGTGCCAGCAGTGTGGGTCGGGGAGGAACAGATACGCAGTATTTT.

This CDR3 reads CASRAGGYPTYEQYF. The CDR3 DNA reads TGTGCCAGCAGGGCAGGGGGGTACCCTACCTACGAGCAGTACTTC. The rearrangement joins TRBV7-8 to TRBJ2-7, with TRBD1 as a possible D gene (7 bases). Per the germline V gene, CDR1 is SGHVS and CDR2 is FQNEAQ. The CDR3 runs 15 residues. Trimming removed 6 bases at V and 2 bases at J, with 17 bases between.

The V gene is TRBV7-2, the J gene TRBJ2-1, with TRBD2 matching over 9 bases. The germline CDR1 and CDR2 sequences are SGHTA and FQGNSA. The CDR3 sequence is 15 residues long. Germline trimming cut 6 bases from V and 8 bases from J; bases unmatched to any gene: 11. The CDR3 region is CASSSSGGRADEQFF. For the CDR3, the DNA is TGTGCCAGCAGTTCCAGCGGGGGGCGGGCCGATGAGCAGTTCTTC.

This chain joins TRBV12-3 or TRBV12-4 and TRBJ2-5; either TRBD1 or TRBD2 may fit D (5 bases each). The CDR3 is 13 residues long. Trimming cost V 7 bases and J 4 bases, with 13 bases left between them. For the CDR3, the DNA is TGTGCCAGCAACGGGGCCGAAATAGAGACCCAGTACTTC. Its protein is CASNGAEIETQYF.

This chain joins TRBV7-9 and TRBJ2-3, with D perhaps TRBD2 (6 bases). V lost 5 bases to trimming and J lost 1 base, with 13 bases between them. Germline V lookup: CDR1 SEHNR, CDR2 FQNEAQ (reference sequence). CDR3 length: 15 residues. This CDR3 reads CASSLGGMGTDTQYF. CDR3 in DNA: TGTGCCAGCAGCCTCGGGGGTATGGGCACAGATACGCAGTATTTT.

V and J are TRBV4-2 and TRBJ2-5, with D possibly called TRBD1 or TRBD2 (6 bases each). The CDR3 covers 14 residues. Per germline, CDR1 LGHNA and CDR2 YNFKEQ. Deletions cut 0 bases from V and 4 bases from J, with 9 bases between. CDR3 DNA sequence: TGTGCCAGCAGCCAAGAATGGGGGGCAGAGACCCAGTACTTC. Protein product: CASSQEWGAETQYF.

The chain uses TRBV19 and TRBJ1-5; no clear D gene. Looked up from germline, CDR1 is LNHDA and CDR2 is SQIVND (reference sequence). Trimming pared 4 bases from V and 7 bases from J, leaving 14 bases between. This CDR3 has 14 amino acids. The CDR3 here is CASSTDGPNQPQHF. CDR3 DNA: TGTGCCAGTAGTACTGACGGGCCCAACCAGCCCCAGCATTTT.

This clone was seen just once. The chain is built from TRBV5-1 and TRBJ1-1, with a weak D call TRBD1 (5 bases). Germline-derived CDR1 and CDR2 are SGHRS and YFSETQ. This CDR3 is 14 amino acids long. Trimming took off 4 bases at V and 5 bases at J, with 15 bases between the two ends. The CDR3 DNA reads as TGCGCCAGCAGCCCCTCGAGGGGAGGGACTGAAGCTTTCTTT. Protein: CASSPSRGGTEAFF.

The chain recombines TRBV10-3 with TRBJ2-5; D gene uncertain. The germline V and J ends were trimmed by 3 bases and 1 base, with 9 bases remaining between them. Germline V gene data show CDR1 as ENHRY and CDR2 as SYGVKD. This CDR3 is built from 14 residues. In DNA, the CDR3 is TGTGCCATCAGTGACCCCACAATCCAAGAGACCCAGTACTTC. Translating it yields CAISDPTIQETQYF.

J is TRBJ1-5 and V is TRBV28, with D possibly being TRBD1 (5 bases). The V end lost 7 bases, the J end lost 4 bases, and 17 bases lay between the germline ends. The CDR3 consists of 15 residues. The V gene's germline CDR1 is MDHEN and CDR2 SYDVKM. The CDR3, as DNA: TGTGCCAGCACCCCACACCCTTCAGGGAATCAGCCCCAGCATTTT. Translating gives CASTPHPSGNQPQHF.

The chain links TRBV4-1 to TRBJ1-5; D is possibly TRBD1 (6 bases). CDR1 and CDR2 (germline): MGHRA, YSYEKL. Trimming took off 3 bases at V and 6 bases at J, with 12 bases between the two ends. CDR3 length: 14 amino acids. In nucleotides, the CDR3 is TGCGCCAGCAGCCAGGGAGGGGGTGGTCAGCCCCAGCATTTT. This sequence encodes CASSQGGGGQPQHF.

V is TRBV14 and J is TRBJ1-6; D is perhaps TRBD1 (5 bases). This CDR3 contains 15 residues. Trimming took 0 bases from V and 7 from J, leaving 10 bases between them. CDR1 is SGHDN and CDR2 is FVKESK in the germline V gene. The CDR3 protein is CASSQDRGSNSPLHF. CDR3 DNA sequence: TGTGCCAGCAGCCAAGATAGGGGATCCAATTCACCCCTCCACTTT.

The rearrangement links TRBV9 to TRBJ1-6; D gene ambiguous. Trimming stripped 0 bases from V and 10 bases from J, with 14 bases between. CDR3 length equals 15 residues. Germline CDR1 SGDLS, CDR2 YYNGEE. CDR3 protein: CASSVGWRVRSPLHF. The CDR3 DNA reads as TGTGCCAGCAGCGTAGGATGGAGGGTTAGGTCACCCCTCCACTTT. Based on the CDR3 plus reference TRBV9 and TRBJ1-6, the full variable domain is DSGVTQTPKHLITATGQRVTLRCSPRSGDLSVYWYQQSLDQGLQFLIQYYNGEERAKGNILERFSAQQFPDLHSELNLSSLELGDSALYFCASSVGWRVRSPLHFGNGTRLTVT.

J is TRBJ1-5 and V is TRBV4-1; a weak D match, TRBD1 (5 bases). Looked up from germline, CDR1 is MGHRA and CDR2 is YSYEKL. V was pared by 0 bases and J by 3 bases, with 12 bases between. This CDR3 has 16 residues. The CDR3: CASSQEGEWNNQPQHF. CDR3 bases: TGCGCCAGCAGCCAAGAGGGGGAGTGGAACAATCAGCCCCAGCATTTT.